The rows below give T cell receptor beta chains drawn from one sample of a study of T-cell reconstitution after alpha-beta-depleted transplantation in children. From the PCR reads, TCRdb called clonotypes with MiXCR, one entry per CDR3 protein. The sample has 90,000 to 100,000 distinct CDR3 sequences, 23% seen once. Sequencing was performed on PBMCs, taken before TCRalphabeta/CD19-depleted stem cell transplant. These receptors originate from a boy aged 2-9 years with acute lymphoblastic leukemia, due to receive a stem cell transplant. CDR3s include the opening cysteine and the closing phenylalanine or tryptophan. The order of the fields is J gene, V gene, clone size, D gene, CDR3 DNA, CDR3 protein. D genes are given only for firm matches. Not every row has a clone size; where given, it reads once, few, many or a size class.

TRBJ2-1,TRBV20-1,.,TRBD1,TGCAGTGGCCCGGACAGGCTTTCCTACAATGAGCAGTTCTTC,CSGPDRLSYNEQFF
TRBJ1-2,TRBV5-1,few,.,TGCGCCAGCAGCGCAGAGGGCCGCCCTAATAACTATGGCTACACCTTC,CASSAEGRPNNYGYTF
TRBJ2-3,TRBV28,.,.,TGTGCCAGCAGACGTAAAACCACAGATACGCAGTATTTT,CASRRKTTDTQYF
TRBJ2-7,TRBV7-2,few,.,TGTGCCAGCAGCTTATACGGCCGGGCCAACCCATCCTACGAGCAGTACTTC,CASSLYGRANPSYEQYF
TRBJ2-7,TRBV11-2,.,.,TGTGCCAGCAGCTTAGATGCACCGAACACCTACGAGCAGTACTTC,CASSLDAPNTYEQYF
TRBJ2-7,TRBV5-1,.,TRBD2,TGCGCCAGCAGCTCAGGAAGCCTAGCGGGAGGAATCGGCGAGCAGTACTTC,CASSSGSLAGGIGEQYF
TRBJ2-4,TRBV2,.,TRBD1,TGTGCCAGCACCCCTGACAGGGTCAAAAACATTCAGTACTTC,CASTPDRVKNIQYF
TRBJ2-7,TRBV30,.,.,TGTGCCTGGAGTGTAGTCGGGATTGAGCAGTACTTC,CAWSVVGIEQYF
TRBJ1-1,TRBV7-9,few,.,TGTGCCAGCAGCCGGCAGTCCAACACTGAAGCTTTCTTT,CASSRQSNTEAFF
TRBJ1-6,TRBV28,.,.,TGTGCCAGCAGTTTGACCATGTATAATTCACCCCTCCACTTT,CASSLTMYNSPLHF
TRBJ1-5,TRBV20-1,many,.,TGCAGTGCTAGGGGAATGGGGGGTATTCAGCCCCAGCATTTT,CSARGMGGIQPQHF